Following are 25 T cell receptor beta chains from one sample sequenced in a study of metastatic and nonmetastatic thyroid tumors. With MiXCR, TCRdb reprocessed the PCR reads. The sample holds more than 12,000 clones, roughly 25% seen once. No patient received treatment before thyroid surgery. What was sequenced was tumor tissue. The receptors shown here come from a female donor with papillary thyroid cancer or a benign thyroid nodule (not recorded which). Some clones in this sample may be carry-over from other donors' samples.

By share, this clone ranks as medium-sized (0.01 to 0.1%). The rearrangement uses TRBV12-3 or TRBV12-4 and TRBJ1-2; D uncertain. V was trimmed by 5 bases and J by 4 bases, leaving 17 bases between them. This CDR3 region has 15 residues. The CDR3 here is CASSMQAVTGYGYTF. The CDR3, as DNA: TGTGCCAGCAGTATGCAGGCGGTGACTGGCTATGGCTACACCTTC.

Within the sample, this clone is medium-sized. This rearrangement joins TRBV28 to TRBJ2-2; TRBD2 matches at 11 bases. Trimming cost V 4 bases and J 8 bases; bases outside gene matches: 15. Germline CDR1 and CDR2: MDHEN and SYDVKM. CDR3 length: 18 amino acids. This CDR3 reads CASSSFQTSGSGWGELFF. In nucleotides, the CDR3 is TGTGCCAGCAGTTCCTTCCAAACTAGCGGGAGTGGTTGGGGGGAGCTGTTTTTT.

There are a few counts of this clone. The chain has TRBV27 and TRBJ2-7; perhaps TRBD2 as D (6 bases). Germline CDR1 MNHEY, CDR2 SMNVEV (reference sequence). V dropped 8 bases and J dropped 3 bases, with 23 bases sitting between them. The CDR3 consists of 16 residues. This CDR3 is CASAALGGIKFYEQYF. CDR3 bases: TGTGCCAGCGCTGCCCTCGGGGGAATTAAGTTCTACGAGCAGTACTTC.

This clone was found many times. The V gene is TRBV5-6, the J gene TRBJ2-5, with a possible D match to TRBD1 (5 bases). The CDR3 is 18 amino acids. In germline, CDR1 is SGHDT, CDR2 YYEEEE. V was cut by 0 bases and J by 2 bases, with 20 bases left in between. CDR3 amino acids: CASSLGPGQGVEQETQYF. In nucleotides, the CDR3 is TGTGCCAGCAGCTTGGGGCCAGGGCAAGGAGTGGAACAAGAGACCCAGTACTTC. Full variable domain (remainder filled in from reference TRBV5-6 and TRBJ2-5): DAGVTQSPTHLIKTRGQQVTLRCSPKSGHDTVSWYQQALGQGPQFIFQYYEEEERQRGNFPDRFSGHQFPNYSSELNVNALLLGDSALYLCASSLGPGQGVEQETQYFGPGTRLLVL.

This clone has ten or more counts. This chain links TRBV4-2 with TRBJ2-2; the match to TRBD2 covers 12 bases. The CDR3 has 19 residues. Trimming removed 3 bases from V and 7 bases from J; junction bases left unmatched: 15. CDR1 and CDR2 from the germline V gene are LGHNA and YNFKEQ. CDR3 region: CASSHEAGLAGSRGGELFF. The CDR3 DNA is TGTGCCAGCAGCCATGAAGCCGGACTAGCGGGGTCGCGTGGCGGGGAGCTGTTTTTT.

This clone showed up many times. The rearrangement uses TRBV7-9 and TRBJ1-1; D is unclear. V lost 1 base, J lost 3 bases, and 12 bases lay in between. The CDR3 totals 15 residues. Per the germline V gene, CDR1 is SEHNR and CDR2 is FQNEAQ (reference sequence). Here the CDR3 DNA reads TGTGCCAGCAGCTTAGTTGGATTCGGGTACACTGAAGCTTTCTTT. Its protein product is CASSLVGFGYTEAFF.

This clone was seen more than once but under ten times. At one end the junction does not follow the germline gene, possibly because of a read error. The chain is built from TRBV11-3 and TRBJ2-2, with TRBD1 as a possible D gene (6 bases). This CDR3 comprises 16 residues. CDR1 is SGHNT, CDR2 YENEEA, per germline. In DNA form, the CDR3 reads TGTGCCAGCAGCCCTAGTAGGGGGTGGAACACCTGGGAGCTGTTTTTT. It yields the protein CASSPSRGWNTWELFF.

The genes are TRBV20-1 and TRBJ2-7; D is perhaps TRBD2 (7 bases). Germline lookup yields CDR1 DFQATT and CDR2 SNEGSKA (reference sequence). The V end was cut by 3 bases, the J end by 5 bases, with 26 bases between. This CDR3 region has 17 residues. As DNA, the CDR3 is TGCAGTGCTAGGTGGGGGGGGCTAGCGAGGGGCGCCGACGAGCAGTACTTC. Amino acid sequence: CSARWGGLARGADEQYF.

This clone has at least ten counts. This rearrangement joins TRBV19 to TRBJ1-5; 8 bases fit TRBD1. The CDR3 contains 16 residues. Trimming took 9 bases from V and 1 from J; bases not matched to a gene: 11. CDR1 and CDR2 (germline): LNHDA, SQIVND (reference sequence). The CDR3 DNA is TGTGCCAGCTCCACAGGGGGGTATACGAGCAATCAGCCCCAGCATTTT. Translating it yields CASSTGGYTSNQPQHF.

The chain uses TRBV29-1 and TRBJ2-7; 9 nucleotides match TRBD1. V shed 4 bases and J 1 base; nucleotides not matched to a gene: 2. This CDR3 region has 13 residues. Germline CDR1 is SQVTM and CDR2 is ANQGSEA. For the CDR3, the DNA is TGCAGCGTTGTGGGACAGGGTTCCTACGAGCAGTACTTC. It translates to CSVVGQGSYEQYF.

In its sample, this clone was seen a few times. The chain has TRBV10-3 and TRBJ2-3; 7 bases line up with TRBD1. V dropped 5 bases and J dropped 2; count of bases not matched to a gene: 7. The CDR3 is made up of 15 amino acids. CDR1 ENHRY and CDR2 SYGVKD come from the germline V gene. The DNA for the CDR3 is TGTGCCATCAGTAGGACAGGCTCCAACACAGATACGCAGTATTTT. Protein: CAISRTGSNTDTQYF.

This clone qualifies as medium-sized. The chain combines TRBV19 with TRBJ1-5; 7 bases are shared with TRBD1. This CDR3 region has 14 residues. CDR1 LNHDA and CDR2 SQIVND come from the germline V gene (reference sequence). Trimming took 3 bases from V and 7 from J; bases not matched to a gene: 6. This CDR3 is CASSMKGARQPQHF. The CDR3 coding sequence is TGTGCCAGTAGTATGAAGGGGGCGCGGCAGCCCCAGCATTTT. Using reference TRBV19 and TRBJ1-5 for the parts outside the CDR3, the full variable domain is DGGITQSPKYLFRKEGQNVTLSCEQNLNHDAMYWYRQDPGQGLRLIYYSQIVNDFQKGDIAEGYSVSREKKESFPLTVTSAQKNPTAFYLCASSMKGARQPQHFGDGTRLSIL.

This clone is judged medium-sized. The CDR3 sequence is CASSGRGFTQYF. The CDR3 bases are TGTGCCAGCAGTGGAAGGGGGTTTACGCAGTATTTT. The rearrangement links TRBV28 to TRBJ2-3; possible D gene TRBD1, 6 bases. This CDR3 contains 12 residues. Trimming left V 5 bases short and J 8 bases short, with 11 bases between. Per germline, CDR1 MDHEN and CDR2 SYDVKM. The entire variable domain, with the rest obtained from reference TRBV28 and TRBJ2-3, is as follows: DVKVTQSSRYLVKRTGEKVFLECVQDMDHENMFWYRQDPGLGLRLIYFSYDVKMKEKGDIPEGYSVSREKKERFSLILESASTNQTSMYLCASSGRGFTQYFGPGTRLTVL.

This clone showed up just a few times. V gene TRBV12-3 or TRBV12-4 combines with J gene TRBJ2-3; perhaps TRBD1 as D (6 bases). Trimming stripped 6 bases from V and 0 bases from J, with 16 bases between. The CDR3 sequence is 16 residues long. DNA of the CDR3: TGTGCCAGCAGGGAGGACAGACTAATAAGCACAGATACGCAGTATTTT. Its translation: CASREDRLISTDTQYF.

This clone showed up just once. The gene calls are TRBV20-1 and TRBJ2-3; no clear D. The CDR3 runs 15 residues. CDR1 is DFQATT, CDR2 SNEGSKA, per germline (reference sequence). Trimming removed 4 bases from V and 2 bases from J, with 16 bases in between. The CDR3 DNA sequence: TGCAGTGCTACTCTGATGCCGGCAATCACAGATACGCAGTATTTT. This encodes CSATLMPAITDTQYF.

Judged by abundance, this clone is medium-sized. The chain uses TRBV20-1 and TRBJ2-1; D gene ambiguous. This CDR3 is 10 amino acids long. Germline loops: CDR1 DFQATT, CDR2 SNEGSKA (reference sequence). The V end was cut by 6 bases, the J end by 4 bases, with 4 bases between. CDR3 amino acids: CSAEYNEQFF. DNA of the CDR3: TGCAGTGCCGAGTACAATGAGCAGTTCTTC.

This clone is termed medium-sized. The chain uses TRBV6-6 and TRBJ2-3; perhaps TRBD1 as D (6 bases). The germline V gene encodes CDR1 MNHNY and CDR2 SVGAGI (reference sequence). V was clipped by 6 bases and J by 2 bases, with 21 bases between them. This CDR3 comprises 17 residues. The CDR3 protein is CASRGQSWGRSTDTQYF. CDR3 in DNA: TGTGCCAGCAGAGGACAGTCCTGGGGAAGGTCCACAGATACGCAGTATTTT.

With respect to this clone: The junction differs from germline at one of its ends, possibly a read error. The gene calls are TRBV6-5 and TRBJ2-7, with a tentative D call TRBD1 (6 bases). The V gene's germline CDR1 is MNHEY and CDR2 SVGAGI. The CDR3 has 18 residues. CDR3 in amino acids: CASRPSRGSNIANDEHYF. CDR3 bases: TGTGCCAGCAGGCCCAGTAGGGGGAGCAATATCGCCAATGACGAGCATTACTTC.

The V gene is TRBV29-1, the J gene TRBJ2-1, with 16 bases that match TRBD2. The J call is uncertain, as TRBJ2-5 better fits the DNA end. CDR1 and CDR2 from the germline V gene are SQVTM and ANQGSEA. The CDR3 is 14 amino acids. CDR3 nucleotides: TGCAGCGTGGGACTAGCGGGAGGGATAGAGACCCAGTACTTC. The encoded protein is CSVGLAGGIETQYF.

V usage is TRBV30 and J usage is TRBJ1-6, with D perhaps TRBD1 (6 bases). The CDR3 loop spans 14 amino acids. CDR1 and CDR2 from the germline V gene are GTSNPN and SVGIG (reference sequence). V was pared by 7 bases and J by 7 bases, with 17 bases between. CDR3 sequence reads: CASTEAGANSPLHF. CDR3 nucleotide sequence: TGTGCCTCCACGGAGGCAGGGGCGAATTCACCCCTCCACTTT. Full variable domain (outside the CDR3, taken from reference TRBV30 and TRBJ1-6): SQTIHQWPATLVQPVGSPLSLECTVEGTSNPNLYWYRQAAGRGLQLLFYSVGIGQISSEVPQNLSASRPQDRQFILSSKKLLLSDSGFYLCASTEAGANSPLHFGNGTRLTVT.

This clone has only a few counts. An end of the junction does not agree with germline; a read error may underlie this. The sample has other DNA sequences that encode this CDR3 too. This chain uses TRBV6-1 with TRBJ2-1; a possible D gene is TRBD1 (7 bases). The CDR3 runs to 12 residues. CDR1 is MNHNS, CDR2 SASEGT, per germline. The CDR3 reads CASSQGGHEQFF. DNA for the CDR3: TGTGCCAGCAGTCAGGGGGGCCACGAGCAATTCTTC.

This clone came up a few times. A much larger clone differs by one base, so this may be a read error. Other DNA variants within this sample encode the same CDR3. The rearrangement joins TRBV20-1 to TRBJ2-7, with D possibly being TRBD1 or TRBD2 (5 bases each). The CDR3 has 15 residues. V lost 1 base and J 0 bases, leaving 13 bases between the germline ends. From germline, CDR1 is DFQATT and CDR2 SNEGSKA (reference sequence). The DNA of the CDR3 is TGCAGTGCTAGAGTCGGGGCTGTTAGCTCCTACGAGCAGTACTTC. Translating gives CSARVGAVSSYEQYF.

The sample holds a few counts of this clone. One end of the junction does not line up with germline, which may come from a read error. The CDR3 loop reads CASSNSGLAYEQYF. The CDR3 region has the DNA TGTGCCAGCAGTAACTCGGGTCTCGCCTACGAGCAGTACTTC. J is TRBJ2-7 and V is TRBV6-2 or TRBV6-3; D is undetermined. CDR3 length equals 14 residues. Germline V lookup: CDR1 MNHEY, CDR2 SVGEGT.

CDR3 sequence reads: CASSLMADSRYEQYF. DNA for the CDR3: TGTGCCAGCAGTTTGATGGCGGACTCACGCTACGAGCAGTACTTC. The V gene is TRBV27, the J gene TRBJ2-7; D is perhaps TRBD2 (5 bases). This CDR3 is 15 amino acids long. The V gene lost 3 bases and the J gene lost 3 bases, with 15 bases spanning the gap. Germline V gene sequence: CDR1 MNHEY, CDR2 SMNVEV (reference sequence).

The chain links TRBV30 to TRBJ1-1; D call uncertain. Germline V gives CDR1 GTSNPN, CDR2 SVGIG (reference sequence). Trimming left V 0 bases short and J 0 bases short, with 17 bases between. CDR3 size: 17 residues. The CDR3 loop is CAWSVVSQQSMNTEAFF. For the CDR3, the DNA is TGTGCCTGGAGTGTAGTTTCCCAACAGAGCATGAACACTGAAGCTTTCTTT.